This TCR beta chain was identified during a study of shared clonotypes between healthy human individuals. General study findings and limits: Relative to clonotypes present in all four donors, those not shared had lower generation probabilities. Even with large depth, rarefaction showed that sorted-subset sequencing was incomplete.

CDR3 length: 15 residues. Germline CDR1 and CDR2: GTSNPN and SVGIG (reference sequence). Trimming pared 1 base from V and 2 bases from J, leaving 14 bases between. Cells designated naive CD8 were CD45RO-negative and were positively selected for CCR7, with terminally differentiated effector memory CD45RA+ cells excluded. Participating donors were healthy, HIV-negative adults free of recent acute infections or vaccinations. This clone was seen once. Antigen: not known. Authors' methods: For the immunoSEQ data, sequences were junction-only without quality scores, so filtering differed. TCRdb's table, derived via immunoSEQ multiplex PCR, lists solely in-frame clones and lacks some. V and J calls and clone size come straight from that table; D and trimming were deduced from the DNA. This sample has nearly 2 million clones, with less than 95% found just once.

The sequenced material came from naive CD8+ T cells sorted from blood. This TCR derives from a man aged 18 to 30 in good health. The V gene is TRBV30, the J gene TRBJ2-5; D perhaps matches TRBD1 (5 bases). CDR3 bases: TGTGCCTGGAGTGCCGTGAACAGGAGACAAGAGACCCAGTACTTC. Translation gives CAWSAVNRRQETQYF.